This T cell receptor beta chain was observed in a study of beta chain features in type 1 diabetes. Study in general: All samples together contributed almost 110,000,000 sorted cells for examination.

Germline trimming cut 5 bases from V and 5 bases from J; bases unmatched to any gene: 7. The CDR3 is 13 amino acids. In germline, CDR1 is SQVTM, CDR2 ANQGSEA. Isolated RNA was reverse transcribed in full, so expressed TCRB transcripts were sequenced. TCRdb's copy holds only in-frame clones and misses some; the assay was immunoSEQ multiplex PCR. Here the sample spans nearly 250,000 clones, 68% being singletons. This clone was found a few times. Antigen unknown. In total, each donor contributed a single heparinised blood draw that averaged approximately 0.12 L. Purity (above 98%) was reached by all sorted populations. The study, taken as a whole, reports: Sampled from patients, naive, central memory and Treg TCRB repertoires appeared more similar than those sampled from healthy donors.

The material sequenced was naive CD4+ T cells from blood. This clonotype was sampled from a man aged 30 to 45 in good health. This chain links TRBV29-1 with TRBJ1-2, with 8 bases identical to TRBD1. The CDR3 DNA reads TGCAGCGTTTCGGGACAGGCCCAGTATGGCTACACCTTC. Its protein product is CSVSGQAQYGYTF.